The rows below give T cell receptor beta chains drawn from one sample of a study of blood T cell repertoires in COVID-19. TCRdb's table, derived via immunoSEQ multiplex PCR, lists solely in-frame clones and lacks some. This table holds about 150,000 clones, 65% to 85% found once. Sample: PBMCs or T cells enriched from blood (not recorded which). The origin of the receptors is a man in his 70s who had been exposed to COVID-19. The CDR3 runs from the conserved cysteine through the conserved F or W. Fields, in order: J gene, V gene, clone size, D gene, CDR3 protein, CDR3 DNA. The D gene is left open where the match is weak. Size is stated for part of the rows, as once, few or many counts, or as a class when the clone is expanded.

J: TRBJ1-5
V: TRBV28
size: -
D: -
CDR3: CASSFEGSTRGQHF
DNA: TGTGCCAGCAGTTTCGAGGGATCTACTCGAGGGCAGCATTTT

J: TRBJ1-5
V: TRBV7-9
size: -
D: -
CDR3: CASSLTAANQPQHF
DNA: TGTGCCAGCAGCTTGACAGCTGCGAATCAGCCCCAGCATTTT

J: TRBJ1-1
V: TRBV19
size: few
D: TRBD1
CDR3: CASSPRDRGRGRNTEAFF
DNA: TGTGCCAGTAGTCCCCGGGACAGGGGGCGAGGACGGAACACTGAAGCTTTCTTT

J: TRBJ2-7
V: TRBV3-1/TRBV3-2
size: -
D: TRBD1
CDR3: CASSQESGTGYKQYF
DNA: TGTGCCAGCAGCCAAGAAAGTGGGACAGGCTATAAGCAGTACTTC

J: TRBJ2-7
V: TRBV5-1
size: once
D: TRBD2
CDR3: CASSLVAGGRSEQYF
DNA: TGCGCCAGCAGCTTGGTAGCGGGGGGGCGTTCCGAGCAGTACTTC

J: TRBJ2-2
V: TRBV4-2
size: -
D: TRBD2
CDR3: CASSQEAGAGELFF
DNA: TGTGCCAGCAGCCAAGAGGCGGGAGCCGGGGAGCTGTTTTTT

J: TRBJ1-5
V: TRBV7-2
size: -
D: -
CDR3: CASSLMEVQPQHF
DNA: TGTGCCAGCAGCCTTATGGAGGTCCAGCCCCAGCATTTT

J: TRBJ1-1
V: TRBV11-2
size: -
D: -
CDR3: CASSLAERSGAFF
DNA: TGTGCCAGCAGCTTAGCGGAGAGAAGTGGGGCTTTCTTT

J: TRBJ2-1
V: TRBV7-3
size: -
D: -
CDR3: CASSFLAGPNSEQFF
DNA: TGTGCCAGCAGCTTTTTGGCGGGGCCAAATTCAGAGCAGTTCTTC

J: TRBJ2-5
V: TRBV10-3
size: -
D: -
CDR3: CAISPDFQETQYF
DNA: TGTGCCATCAGCCCGGACTTCCAAGAGACCCAGTACTTC

J: TRBJ2-1
V: TRBV27
size: many
D: -
CDR3: CASSLTLPLAYEQFF
DNA: TGTGCCAGCAGTCTAACTCTCCCTCTAGCTTATGAGCAGTTCTTC

J: TRBJ2-5
V: TRBV7-9
size: -
D: -
CDR3: CASSRVSGETQYF
DNA: TGTGCCAGCAGCCGGGTCTCGGGGGAGACCCAGTACTTC

J: TRBJ2-7
V: TRBV21-1
size: -
D: -
CDR3: CASSPRGSTVPLEQYF
DNA: TGTGCCAGCAGCCCCCGCGGGTCCACAGTCCCCCTAGAGCAGTACTTC

J: TRBJ2-3
V: TRBV28
size: -
D: -
CDR3: CASTGVLTDTQYF
DNA: TGTGCCAGCACGGGGGTCCTCACAGATACGCAGTATTTT

J: TRBJ2-1
V: TRBV6-6
size: -
D: TRBD2
CDR3: CASILPSGDNEQFF
DNA: TGTGCCAGCATTCTACCTAGCGGGGACAATGAGCAGTTCTTC

J: TRBJ2-5
V: TRBV11-1
size: few
D: -
CDR3: CASSFLRGSQETQYF
DNA: TGTGCCAGCAGCTTTCTTCGGGGGTCCCAAGAGACCCAGTACTTC

J: TRBJ2-7
V: TRBV19
size: -
D: -
CDR3: CASSRIDSPYEQYF
DNA: TGTGCCAGTAGTCGGATCGACAGCCCCTACGAGCAGTACTTC

J: TRBJ2-2
V: TRBV2
size: -
D: TRBD2
CDR3: CASSTTSGGTGELFF
DNA: TGTGCCAGCAGTACAACTAGCGGCGGCACCGGGGAGCTGTTTTTT

J: TRBJ1-2
V: TRBV7-2
size: -
D: -
CDR3: CASSLGQNYGYTF
DNA: TGTGCCAGCAGCTTAGGTCAGAACTATGGCTACACCTTC

J: TRBJ2-3
V: TRBV5-4
size: -
D: -
CDR3: CASSLYFTDTQYF
DNA: TGTGCCAGCAGCTTGTATTTTACAGATACGCAGTATTTT

J: TRBJ1-5
V: TRBV9
size: -
D: TRBD1
CDR3: CASSLGQGDQPQHF
DNA: TGTGCCAGCAGCCTGGGACAGGGGGACCAGCCCCAGCATTTT

J: TRBJ2-3
V: TRBV19
size: -
D: TRBD1
CDR3: CASSDRGPRDTQYF
DNA: TGTGCCAGTAGCGACAGGGGGCCACGGGATACGCAGTATTTT

J: TRBJ2-1
V: TRBV10-3
size: -
D: -
CDR3: CAIRPGGPSQSDEQFF
DNA: TGTGCCATCCGACCTGGAGGACCTTCTCAGAGCGATGAGCAGTTCTTC

J: TRBJ1-1
V: TRBV9
size: -
D: TRBD1
CDR3: CASSVLQGAATEAFF
DNA: TGTGCCAGCAGCGTATTACAGGGGGCGGCCACTGAAGCTTTCTTT

J: TRBJ1-2
V: TRBV6-5
size: -
D: TRBD1
CDR3: CASSTRTGGHYGYTF
DNA: TGTGCCAGCAGCACTCGGACAGGGGGGCACTATGGCTACACCTTC

J: TRBJ2-3
V: TRBV7-6
size: -
D: -
CDR3: CASSGLGDTQYF
DNA: TGTGCCAGCAGCGGGCTGGGAGATACGCAGTATTTT

J: TRBJ1-3
V: TRBV3-1/TRBV3-2
size: -
D: -
CDR3: CASSRLDTGNTIYF
DNA: TGTGCCAGCAGCCGTCTGGACACTGGAAACACCATATATTTT

J: TRBJ1-5
V: TRBV5-5
size: -
D: TRBD1
CDR3: CASSLDLLRGPWQPQHF
DNA: TGTGCCAGCAGCTTGGATCTCTTGAGGGGGCCGTGGCAGCCCCAGCATTTT

J: TRBJ1-6
V: TRBV6-2/TRBV6-3
size: once
D: TRBD1
CDR3: CASSYGDSPNNSPLHF
DNA: TGTGCCAGCAGTTATGGGGACAGTCCAAACAATTCACCCCTCCACTTT